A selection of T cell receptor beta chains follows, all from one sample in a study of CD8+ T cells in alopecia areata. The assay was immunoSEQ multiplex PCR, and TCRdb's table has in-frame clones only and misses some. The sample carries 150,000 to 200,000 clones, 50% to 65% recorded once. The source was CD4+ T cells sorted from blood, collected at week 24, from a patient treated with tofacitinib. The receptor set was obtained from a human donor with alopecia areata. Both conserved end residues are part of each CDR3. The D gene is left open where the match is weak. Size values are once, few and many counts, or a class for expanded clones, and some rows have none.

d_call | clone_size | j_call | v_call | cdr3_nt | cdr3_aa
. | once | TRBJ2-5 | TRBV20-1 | TGCAGTGCTAGGGACCGGGACCCCCAGTACTTC | CSARDRDPQYF
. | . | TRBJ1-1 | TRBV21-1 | TGTGCCGGACAGGGGGCTGATATGAACACTGAAGCTTTCTTT | CAGQGADMNTEAFF
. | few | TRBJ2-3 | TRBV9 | TGTGCCAGCAGCGGACAGATAAAAAGCACAGATACGCAGTATTTT | CASSGQIKSTDTQYF
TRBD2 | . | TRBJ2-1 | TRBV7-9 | TGTGCCAGCAGCACCTCCCTAGCGGGTGAGCAGTTCTTC | CASSTSLAGEQFF
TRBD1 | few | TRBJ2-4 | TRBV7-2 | TGTGCCAGCAGAAGGACAGGGGAAAACATTCAGTACTTC | CASRRTGENIQYF
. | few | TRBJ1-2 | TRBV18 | TGTGCCAGCTCCGCGTCCGGGGGCCCTTATGGCTACACCTTC | CASSASGGPYGYTF
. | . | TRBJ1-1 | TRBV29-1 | TGCAGCGCAGGGGTAGAAGCTTTCTTT | CSAGVEAFF
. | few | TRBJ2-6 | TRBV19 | TGTGCCAGTACATGGACCTCTGGGGCCAACGTCCTGACTTTC | CASTWTSGANVLTF
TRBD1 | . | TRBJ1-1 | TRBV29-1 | TGCAGCGTTTTCGAACCGACAGGGCAACAAGCTTTCTTT | CSVFEPTGQQAFF
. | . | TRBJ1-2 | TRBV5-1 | TGCGCCAGCAGCTTGGACAGGGATGGCTACACCTTC | CASSLDRDGYTF
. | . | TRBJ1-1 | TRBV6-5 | TGTGCCAGCACCGACGAGGGGAGAATTGAAGCTTTCTTT | CASTDEGRIEAFF
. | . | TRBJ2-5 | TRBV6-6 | TGTGCCAGCAGTTACTCCGGGGCCCAAGAGACCCAGTACTTC | CASSYSGAQETQYF
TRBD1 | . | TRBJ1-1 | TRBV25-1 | TGTGCCAGCAGTGACGACAGGGGATACATGAACACTGAAGCTTTCTTT | CASSDDRGYMNTEAFF
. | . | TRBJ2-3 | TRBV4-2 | TGTGCCAGCAGCCAGGCCCTAGGGATAAGACTCCTAGGCACAGATACGCAGTATTTT | CASSQALGIRLLGTDTQYF
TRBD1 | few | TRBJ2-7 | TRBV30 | TGTGCCTGGAGTCCGGACAGGGGGCTTAACCGCTTTTCCTACGAGCAGTACTTC | CAWSPDRGLNRFSYEQYF
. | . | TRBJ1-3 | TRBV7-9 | TGTGCCAGCAGCCATACAGGGAACTCTGGAAACACCATATATTTT | CASSHTGNSGNTIYF
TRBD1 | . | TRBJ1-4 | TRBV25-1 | TGTGCCAGCAGGGGCCGGGACAGGGGCGAAAAACTGTTTTTT | CASRGRDRGEKLFF
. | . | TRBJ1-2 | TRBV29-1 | TGCAGCGTTGGAGGGCGCGGGAATGGCTACACCTTC | CSVGGRGNGYTF
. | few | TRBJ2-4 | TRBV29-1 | TGCAGCGTCCGCCGCGGGAAAAACATTCAGTACTTC | CSVRRGKNIQYF
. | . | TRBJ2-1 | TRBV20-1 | TGCAGTGCTAGGGGTGAGAATGAGCAGTTCTTC | CSARGENEQFF
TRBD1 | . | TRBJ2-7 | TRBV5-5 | TGTGCCAGCAGCCAGAGCCTCGGACAGGGCGGCTACGAGCAGTACTTC | CASSQSLGQGGYEQYF
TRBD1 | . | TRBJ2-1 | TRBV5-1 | TGCGCCAGCAGCGTCTCCCGGGACAGCTCCTACAATGAGCAGTTCTTC | CASSVSRDSSYNEQFF
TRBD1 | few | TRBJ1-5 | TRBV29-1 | TGCAGCGTTGGACAGGGGGAGAATCAGCCCCAGCATTTT | CSVGQGENQPQHF
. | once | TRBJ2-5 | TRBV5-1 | TGCGCCAGCAGCTTGGGGACACACTCACAAGAGACCCAGTACTTC | CASSLGTHSQETQYF
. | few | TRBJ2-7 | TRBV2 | TGTGCCAGCATTCGGGACGGGGGCAACGAGCAGTACTTC | CASIRDGGNEQYF
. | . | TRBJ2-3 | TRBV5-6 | TGTGCCAGCGTAAAAGGGCTCGCCACAGATACGCAGTATTTT | CASVKGLATDTQYF
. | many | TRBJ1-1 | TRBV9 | TGTGCCAGCAGCGTAGGCCCCAGGGAGAACACTGAAGCTTTCTTT | CASSVGPRENTEAFF
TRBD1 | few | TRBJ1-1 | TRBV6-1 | TGTGCCAGCAGTGACCGACAGGGGACAAACACTGAAGCTTTCTTT | CASSDRQGTNTEAFF
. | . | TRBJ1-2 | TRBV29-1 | TGCAGCGTTGTTCACAGGCTAGCTAACTATGGCTACACCTTC | CSVVHRLANYGYTF
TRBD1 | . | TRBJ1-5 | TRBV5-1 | TGCGCCAGCAAGGGGAACAGGGGGGACAATCAGCCCCAGCATTTT | CASKGNRGDNQPQHF
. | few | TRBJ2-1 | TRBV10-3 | TGTGCCATCATGACAGGACGAGGTGGGGAGCAGTTCTTC | CAIMTGRGGEQFF
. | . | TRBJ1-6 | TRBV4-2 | TGTGCCAGCAGCCAAGACAGGGGCAATTCACCCCTCCACTTT | CASSQDRGNSPLHF
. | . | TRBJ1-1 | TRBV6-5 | TGTGCCAGCAGACGGACAGTAAACACTGAAGCTTTCTTT | CASRRTVNTEAFF
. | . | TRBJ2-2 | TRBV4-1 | TGCGCCAGCAGCCGACAGGGGAGGGACACCGGGGAGCTGTTTTTT | CASSRQGRDTGELFF
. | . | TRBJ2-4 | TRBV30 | TGTGCCTGGGCCCAAAACGAGGGAAACATTCAGTACTTC | CAWAQNEGNIQYF
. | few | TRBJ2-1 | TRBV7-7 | TGTGCTAGCAGCCCCAGGGCCGAGGGTGAGCAGTTCTTC | CASSPRAEGEQFF
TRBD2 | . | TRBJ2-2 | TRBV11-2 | TGTGCCAGCAGCTTACGGCGGGGGAGCACCGGGGAGCTGTTTTTT | CASSLRRGSTGELFF
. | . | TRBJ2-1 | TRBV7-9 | TGTGCCAGCAGCTTGGGAGGAGTATCGAACAATGAGCAGTTCTTC | CASSLGGVSNNEQFF
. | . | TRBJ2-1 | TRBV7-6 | TGTGCCAGCAGCTCCCCGGGGTCCAATGAGCAGTTCTTC | CASSSPGSNEQFF
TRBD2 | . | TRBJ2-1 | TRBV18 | TGTGCCAGCTCACCCGGGGGGGCCGGTCCGAGCTCCTACAATGAGCAGTTCTTC | CASSPGGAGPSSYNEQFF
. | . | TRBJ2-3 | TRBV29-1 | TGCAGCGTGAAGCCAGGAAGTGGATCAGATACGCAGTATTTT | CSVKPGSGSDTQYF
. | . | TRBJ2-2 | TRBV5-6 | TGTGCCAGCAGCTTGGCGAGTACCGGGGAGCTGTTTTTT | CASSLASTGELFF
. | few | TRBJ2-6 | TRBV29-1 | TGCAGCGTAGCACCGGTAGAAGTTTCCCTCTCTGGGGCCAACGTCCTGACTTTC | CSVAPVEVSLSGANVLTF
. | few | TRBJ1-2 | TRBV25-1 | TGTGCCAGCAGCGAGGGGGGCTCGTACTATGGCTACACCTTC | CASSEGGSYYGYTF
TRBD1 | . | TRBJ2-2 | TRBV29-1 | TGCAGCGTTGTACTTACAGGGGACACCGGGGAGCTGTTTTTT | CSVVLTGDTGELFF